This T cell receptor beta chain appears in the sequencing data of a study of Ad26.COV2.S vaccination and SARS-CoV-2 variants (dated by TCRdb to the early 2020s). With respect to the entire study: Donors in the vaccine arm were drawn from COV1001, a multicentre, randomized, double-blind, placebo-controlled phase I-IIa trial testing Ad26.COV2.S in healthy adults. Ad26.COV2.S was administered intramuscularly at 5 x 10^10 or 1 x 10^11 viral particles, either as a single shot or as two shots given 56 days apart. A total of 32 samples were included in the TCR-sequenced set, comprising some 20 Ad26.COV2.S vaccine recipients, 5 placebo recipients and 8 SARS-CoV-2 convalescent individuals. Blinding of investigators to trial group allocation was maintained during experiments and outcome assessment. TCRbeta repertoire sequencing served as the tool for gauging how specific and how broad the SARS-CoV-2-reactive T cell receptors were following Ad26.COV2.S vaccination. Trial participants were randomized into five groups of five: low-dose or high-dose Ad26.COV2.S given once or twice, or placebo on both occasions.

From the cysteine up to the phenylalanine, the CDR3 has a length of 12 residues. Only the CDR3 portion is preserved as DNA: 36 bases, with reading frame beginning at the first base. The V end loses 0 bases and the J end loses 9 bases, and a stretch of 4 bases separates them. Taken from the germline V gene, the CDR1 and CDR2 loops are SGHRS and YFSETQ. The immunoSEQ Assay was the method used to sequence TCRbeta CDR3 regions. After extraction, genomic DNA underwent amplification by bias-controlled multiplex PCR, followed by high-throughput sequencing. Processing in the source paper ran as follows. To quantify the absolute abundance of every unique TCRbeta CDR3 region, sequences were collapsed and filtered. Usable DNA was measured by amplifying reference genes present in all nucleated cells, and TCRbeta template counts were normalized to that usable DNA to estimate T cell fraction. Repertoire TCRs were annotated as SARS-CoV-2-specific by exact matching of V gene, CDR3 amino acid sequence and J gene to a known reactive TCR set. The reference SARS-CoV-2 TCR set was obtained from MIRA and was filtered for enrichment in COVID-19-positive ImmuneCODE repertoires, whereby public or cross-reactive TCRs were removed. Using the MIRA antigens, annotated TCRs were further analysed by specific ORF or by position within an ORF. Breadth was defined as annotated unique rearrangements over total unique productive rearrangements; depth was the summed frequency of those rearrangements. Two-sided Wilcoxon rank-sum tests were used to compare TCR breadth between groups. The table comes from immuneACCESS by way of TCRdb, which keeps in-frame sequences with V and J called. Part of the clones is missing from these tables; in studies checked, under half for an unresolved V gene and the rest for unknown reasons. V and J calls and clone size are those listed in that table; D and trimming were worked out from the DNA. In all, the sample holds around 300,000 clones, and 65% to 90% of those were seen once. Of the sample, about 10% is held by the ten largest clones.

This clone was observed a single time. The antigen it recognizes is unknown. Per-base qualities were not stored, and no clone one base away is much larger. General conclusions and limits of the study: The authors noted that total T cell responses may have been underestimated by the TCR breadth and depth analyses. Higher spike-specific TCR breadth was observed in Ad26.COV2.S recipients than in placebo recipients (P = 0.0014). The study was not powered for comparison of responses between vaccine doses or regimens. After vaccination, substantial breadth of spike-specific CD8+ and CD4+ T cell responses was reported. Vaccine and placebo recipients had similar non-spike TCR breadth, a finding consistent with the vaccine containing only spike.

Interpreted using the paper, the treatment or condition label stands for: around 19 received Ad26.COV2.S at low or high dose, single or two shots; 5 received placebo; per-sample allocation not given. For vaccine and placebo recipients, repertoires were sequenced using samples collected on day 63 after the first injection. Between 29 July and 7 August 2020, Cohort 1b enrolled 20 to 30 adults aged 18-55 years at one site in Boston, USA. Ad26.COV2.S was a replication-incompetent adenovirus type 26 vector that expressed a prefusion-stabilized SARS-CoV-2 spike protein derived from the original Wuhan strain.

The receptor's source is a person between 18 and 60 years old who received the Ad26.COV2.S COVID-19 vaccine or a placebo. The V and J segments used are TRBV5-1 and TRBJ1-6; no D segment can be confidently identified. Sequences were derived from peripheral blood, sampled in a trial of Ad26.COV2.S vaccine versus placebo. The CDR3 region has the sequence CASSLGGSPLHF. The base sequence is TGCGCCAGCAGCTTGGGCGGTTCACCCCTCCACTTT.